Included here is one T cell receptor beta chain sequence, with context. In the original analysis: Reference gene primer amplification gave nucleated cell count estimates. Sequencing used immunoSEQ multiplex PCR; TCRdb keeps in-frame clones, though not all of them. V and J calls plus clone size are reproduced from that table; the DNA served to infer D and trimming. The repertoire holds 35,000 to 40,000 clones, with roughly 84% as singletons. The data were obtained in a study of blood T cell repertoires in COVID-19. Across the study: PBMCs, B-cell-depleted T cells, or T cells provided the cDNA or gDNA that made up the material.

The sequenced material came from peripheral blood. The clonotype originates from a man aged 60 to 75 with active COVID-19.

Here the CDR3 reads CASSLARTSGSRETQYF. The CDR3 region has the DNA TGTGCCAGCAGCTTAGCCCGGACTAGCGGGAGTAGGGAGACCCAGTACTTC. The V gene is TRBV7-2, the J gene TRBJ2-5, with 13 bases lining up with TRBD2. This CDR3 spans 17 amino acids. Germline CDR1 and CDR2: SGHTA and FQGNSA. With V trimmed by 0 bases and J by 5 bases, 6 bases remained unmatched.